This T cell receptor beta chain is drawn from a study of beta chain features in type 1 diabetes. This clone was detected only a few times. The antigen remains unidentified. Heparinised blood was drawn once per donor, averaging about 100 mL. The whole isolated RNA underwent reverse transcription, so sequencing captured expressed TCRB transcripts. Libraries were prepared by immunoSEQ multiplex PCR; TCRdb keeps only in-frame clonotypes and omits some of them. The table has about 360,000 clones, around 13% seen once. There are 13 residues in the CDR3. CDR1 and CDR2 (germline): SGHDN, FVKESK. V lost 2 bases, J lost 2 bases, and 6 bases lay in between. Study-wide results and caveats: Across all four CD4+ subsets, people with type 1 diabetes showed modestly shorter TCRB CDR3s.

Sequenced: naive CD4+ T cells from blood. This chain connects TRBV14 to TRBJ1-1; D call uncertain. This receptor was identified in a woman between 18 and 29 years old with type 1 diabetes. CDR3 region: CASSQQLNTEAFF. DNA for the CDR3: TGTGCCAGCAGCCAACAGTTAAACACTGAAGCTTTCTTT.